The T cell receptor (beta chain) under discussion was sequenced for a study of CD8 T cells in ankylosing spondylitis (dated by TCRdb to the late 2010s). Some background on the complete study: The study set out to find disease-linked TCR variants by profiling T cell receptor beta repertoires in ankylosing spondylitis patients and healthy donors. The full study cohort comprised about 23 ankylosing spondylitis patients and approximately 100 healthy donors. Peripheral blood was sampled, and synovial fluid was additionally collected from ankylosing spondylitis patients.

The germline ends are 12 bases apart after V is trimmed by 0 bases and J by 3 bases. From cysteine to phenylalanine, the CDR3 is 16 amino acids long. The read is trimmed to its CDR3 DNA, 48 bases read in frame from base 1. The germline V gene encodes CDR1 ENHRY and CDR2 SYGVKD. Points the paper makes about the study in general: Significant enrichment of the disease-linked clones was reported in matched synovial fluid samples from ankylosing spondylitis patients. A TCR beta motif of eight highly homologous amino acid variants appeared characteristic of blood from ankylosing spondylitis patients. Some TCR beta motif variants had previously been reported in synovial fluid and blood of reactive arthritis patients, which suggested common disease-initiation mechanisms. The disease-linked clones showed a CD8+ phenotype and occurred at relatively low frequencies in peripheral blood.

Sequencer: Illumina HiSeq 2500. TCR beta libraries were prepared by quantitative 5'-RACE with molecular barcodes. The study's own analysis went as follows. A new computational method based on a probabilistic model of VDJ rearrangement was used to identify disease-linked TCR variants. TCRdb reprocessed the public reads (quality trimming at Q25 with fastp, clone calling with MiXCR) and kept in-frame beta chains. Each record represents a unique CDR3 protein, reported with the most common genes and DNA among its rows. TCRdb's processing, not the study's, gives the V and J calls here. A total of more than 650,000 distinct CDR3 sequences appear in this sample, about an eighth of them only once. The ten biggest clones cover approximately 0.5% of the sample. As to this clonotype: What antigen it recognizes has not been identified. It has no much larger one-base neighbor in the sample; base qualities were not kept.

The sequence came from a male donor with ankylosing spondylitis. Sequencing used blood, either unsorted or a sorted T cell fraction (not recorded which). The chain is assembled from TRBV10-3 and TRBJ2-1; TRBD2 might be the D gene, on 5 matching bases. The DNA sequence follows: TGTGCCATCAGTGAGTCTCTGAGCGGCCGCTACAATGAGCAGTTCTTC. Its product reads: CAISESLSGRYNEQFF.